The clone carrying this T cell receptor (beta chain) occurred once. Its target is not known. These data originate in a study of T cell responses to AZD1222 COVID-19 vaccine. Study-wide findings and caveats: Spike was spanned by vaccine-associated CD4 TCRs, with dominance at 160-218 and 743-854.

The data were produced by immunoSEQ multiplex PCR, yet TCRdb's version contains in-frame clones alone and is incomplete. The data hold 180,000 or so clones, with roughly 90% observed a single time. Germline V gene sequence: CDR1 WNHNN, CDR2 SYGVQD (reference sequence). V dropped 3 bases and J dropped 0 bases, with 6 bases sitting between them. There are 13 residues in the CDR3. V is TRBV10-1 and J is TRBJ2-7; D is ambiguous. The sequencing here drew on peripheral blood, taken 28 days after the second AZD1222 dose. The clonotype comes from an adult who received the AZD1222 COVID-19 vaccine. The CDR3 sequence is CASSDPNSYEQYF. CDR3 bases: TGCGCCAGCAGTGATCCTAACTCCTACGAGCAGTACTTC.